This T cell receptor beta chain was sequenced during a study of blood T cell repertoires in COVID-19. Study at large: Samples of COVID-19 (acute and convalescent) were obtained from the United States, Italy and Spain. From T cells, B-cell-depleted T cells, or PBMCs came the material, which was cDNA or gDNA.

The CDR3 loop spans 18 amino acids. After removal of 2 bases from V and 6 bases from J, the junction contained 11 bases not matched to a gene. Germline V gene data show CDR1 as MGHRA and CDR2 as YSYEKL. The method was immunoSEQ multiplex PCR; TCRdb's version includes in-frame clones alone and lacks a portion of them. The sample lists about 440,000 clones; less than 95% were seen once. Each participant's cohort was designated according to participant-reported clinical history. The material sequenced was PBMCs or T cells enriched from blood (not recorded which). This sequence originates from a young man who had recovered from COVID-19. The V gene is TRBV4-1, the J gene TRBJ2-7; 15 bases are a match to TRBD2. The CDR3 region has the DNA TGCGCCAGCAGCCAACCATGGGGACTAGCGGGAGGACTGTCCGAGCAGTACTTC. Its protein is CASSQPWGLAGGLSEQYF.